A single sample is the source of the 28 T cell receptor beta chains below, sequenced in a study of T cell responses to AZD1222 COVID-19 vaccine. Using immunoSEQ multiplex PCR, the repertoire was profiled, and TCRdb retains in-frame clones only, with some absent. The data contain 200,000 or so clones, almost 95% of them singletons. The sequenced sample was peripheral blood, obtained on day 0 of AZD1222 vaccination. Receptors originate from an adult in good health.

The genes are TRBV18 and TRBJ1-3; perhaps TRBD1 as D (5 bases). The CDR3 has 16 residues. Trimming left V 3 bases short and J 4 bases short, with 16 bases between. Germline V gene lookup returns CDR1 KGHSH and CDR2 LQKENI. Written as DNA, the CDR3 is TGTGCCAGCTCACCGTTGGGCCAGGGACCGGGAAACACCATATATTTT. Its protein is CASSPLGQGPGNTIYF.

The V gene is TRBV29-1, the J gene TRBJ2-1; D is perhaps TRBD1 (6 bases). The CDR3 spans 12 residues. CDR1 and CDR2 (germline): SQVTM, ANQGSEA. The V gene lost 3 bases and the J gene lost 5 bases, with 8 bases spanning the gap. This CDR3 reads CSVEGADNEQFF. CDR3 bases: TGCAGCGTTGAGGGGGCCGACAATGAGCAGTTCTTC.

The chain uses TRBV3-1 (or the pseudogene TRBV3-2) and TRBJ1-4; D perhaps matches TRBD1 (5 bases). This CDR3 has 13 residues. Germline CDR1 LGHDT, CDR2 YNNKEL (reference sequence). V was clipped by 0 bases and J by 14 bases, with 13 bases between them. The DNA of the CDR3 is TGTGCCAGCAGCCAAGATTCGGGGGGGAGGCTGTTTTTT. This gives the protein CASSQDSGGRLFF.

This chain connects TRBV6-5 to TRBJ2-1; D is unclear. CDR3 length equals 12 residues. The ends were cut back, 2 bases at V and 7 bases at J, with 6 bases in the middle. CDR1 is MNHEY and CDR2 is SVGAGI in the germline V gene. In DNA, the CDR3 is TGTGCCAGCAGTTACCCGGAGAATGAGCAGTTCTTC. Its protein is CASSYPENEQFF.

This chain uses TRBV7-9 with TRBJ1-2, with a tentative D call TRBD1 (6 bases). The germline gives CDR1 SEHNR, CDR2 FQNEAQ (reference sequence). The germline V and J ends were trimmed by 5 bases and 5 bases, with 12 bases remaining between them. The CDR3 contains 13 residues. CDR3 nucleotide sequence: TGTGCCAGCAGCCCCCGGACAGTTTATGGCTACACCTTC. This sequence encodes CASSPRTVYGYTF.

This clone was seen a few times. Here the CDR3 DNA reads TGTGCCAGCAGCTTGCGCAGCTCTGGAAACACCATATATTTT. Encoded protein: CASSLRSSGNTIYF. The chain links TRBV11-3 to TRBJ1-3, with unresolved D. Trimming took off 3 bases at V and 0 bases at J, with 6 bases between the two ends. This CDR3 has 14 amino acids. Germline V gives CDR1 SGHNT, CDR2 YENEEA. The full variable domain, in which reference TRBV11-3 and TRBJ1-3 provide the parts outside the CDR3, is EAGVVQSPRYKIIEKKQPVAFWCNPISGHNTLYWYLQNLGQGPELLIRYENEEAVDDSQLPKDRFSAERLKGVDSTLKIQPAELGDSAVYLCASSLRSSGNTIYFGEGSWLTVV.

V is TRBV5-1 and J is TRBJ1-2; no reliable D call. Trimming left V 1 base short and J 2 bases short, with 9 bases between. This CDR3 is built from 14 residues. Germline V CDR1 and CDR2: SGHRS, YFSETQ. CDR3 region: CASSLSSSNYGYTF. In nucleotides, the CDR3 is TGCGCCAGCAGCTTGTCCAGTTCGAACTATGGCTACACCTTC.

The sample holds a few counts of this clone. CDR3 sequence (DNA): TGTGCCAGCACCCACGTTCCGGGACAGGGGGGCCGGAGGGAGCTGTTTTTT. Translation: CASTHVPGQGGRRELFF. The rearrangement joins TRBV3-1 (or the pseudogene TRBV3-2) to TRBJ2-2; 11 bases fit TRBD1. This CDR3 is built from 17 residues. V shed 7 bases and J 9 bases; nucleotides not matched to a gene: 16. Germline loops: CDR1 LGHDT, CDR2 YNNKEL (reference sequence).

The sample holds one count of this clone. This chain joins TRBV6-1 and TRBJ2-3; D unclear. Trimming removed 0 bases from V and 4 bases from J, with 8 bases in between. Germline V gives CDR1 MNHNS, CDR2 SASEGT. This CDR3 is built from 14 residues. Here the CDR3 reads CASSEAHGPDTQYF. CDR3 nucleotides: TGTGCCAGCAGTGAAGCGCATGGTCCAGATACGCAGTATTTT.

The chain carries TRBV28 and TRBJ2-1; unclear D gene. From germline, CDR1 is MDHEN and CDR2 SYDVKM. The ends were cut back, 6 bases at V and 8 bases at J, with 26 bases in the middle. This CDR3 contains 17 residues. The DNA for the CDR3 is TGTGCCAGCAGCCTCGAGCCCCGGGCCAAATCATGGGATGAGCAGTTCTTC. Translating it yields CASSLEPRAKSWDEQFF.

V gene TRBV27 combines with J gene TRBJ2-7; 14 bases are shared with TRBD2. V shed 5 bases, J shed 5 bases, and the junction held 8 bases outside the gene matches. This CDR3 spans 16 amino acids. Germline lookup yields CDR1 MNHEY and CDR2 SMNVEV (reference sequence). CDR3 in DNA: TGTGCCAGCAGTCCGCGACTAGCGGGAGGGGGAGACGAGCAGTACTTC. It is translated as CASSPRLAGGGDEQYF.

A word on this clone: The junction and the germline gene differ at one end; a read error may be behind it. V usage is TRBV6-1 and J usage is TRBJ2-3; 11 positions match TRBD2. The CDR3 extends over 16 amino acids. The germline V gene has CDR1 MNHNS and CDR2 SASEGT. The CDR3, as DNA: TGTGCCAGCAGGGAAGGGACTAGCGGAAGCACAGATACGCAGTATTTT. Protein sequence: CASREGTSGSTDTQYF.

The chain employs TRBV29-1 and TRBJ2-7; D unresolved. Germline loops: CDR1 SQVTM, CDR2 ANQGSEA. The V and J ends lost 7 bases and 3 bases respectively, with 13 bases between them. This CDR3 comprises 12 residues. The CDR3 DNA follows: TGCAGCGCTATGGTAGCTGACTACGAGCAGTACTTC. The encoded protein is CSAMVADYEQYF.

The chain's CDR3 is CASSLWADAYNEQFF. The CDR3 DNA reads TGTGCCAGCAGTTTATGGGCGGACGCATACAATGAGCAGTTCTTC. The J gene is TRBJ2-1, the V gene TRBV28, with D unresolved. The length of the CDR3 is 15 residues. The ends were cut back, 0 bases at V and 4 bases at J, with 10 bases in the middle. Germline CDR1 reads MDHEN; CDR2 reads SYDVKM.

This clone was observed once. The chain carries TRBV19 and TRBJ2-5; the match to TRBD1 covers 9 bases. CDR1 is LNHDA and CDR2 is SQIVND in the germline V gene (reference sequence). V shed 4 bases, J shed 5 bases, and the junction held 11 bases outside the gene matches. This CDR3 contains 16 residues. As DNA, the CDR3 is TGTGCCAGTAGTAACCCCCGGACAGGGGCTGACGAGACCCAGTACTTC. Protein sequence: CASSNPRTGADETQYF.

The rearrangement uses TRBV5-4 and TRBJ2-1; TRBD1 matches at 8 bases. The CDR3 consists of 15 residues. Per the germline V gene, CDR1 is SGHNT and CDR2 is YYREEE (reference sequence). V was pared by 0 bases and J by 9 bases, with 8 bases of the junction left unmatched. CDR3 amino acids: CASSLAFRGQGEQFF. The CDR3 nucleotides are TGTGCCAGCAGCTTGGCTTTCAGGGGGCAAGGTGAGCAGTTCTTC. Combining the CDR3 with reference TRBV5-4 and TRBJ2-1 gives the whole variable domain ETGVTQSPTHLIKTRGQQVTLRCSSQSGHNTVSWYQQALGQGPQFIFQYYREEENGRGNFPPRFSGLQFPNYSSELNVNALELDDSALYLCASSLAFRGQGEQFFGPGTRLTVL.

This CDR3 reads CASSQDGLARNEQFF. As DNA, the CDR3 is TGCGCCAGCAGCCAAGATGGACTAGCTCGGAATGAGCAGTTCTTC. This chain joins TRBV4-3 and TRBJ2-1; 8 positions agree with TRBD2. This CDR3 comprises 15 residues. In germline, CDR1 is LGHNA, CDR2 YSLEER. V dropped 0 bases and J dropped 7; count of bases not matched to a gene: 5.

V gene TRBV25-1 combines with J gene TRBJ2-7; 10 bases align to TRBD1. This CDR3 is 16 amino acids long. The germline V gene has CDR1 MGHDK and CDR2 SYGVNS. V dropped 2 bases and J dropped 3; count of bases not matched to a gene: 7. The CDR3 DNA reads as TGTGCCAGCAGTGAAAGCGGGACAGGGGTAGGCTACGAGCAGTACTTC. This sequence encodes CASSESGTGVGYEQYF.

This chain joins TRBV7-3 and TRBJ1-1, with TRBD1 identical over 7 bases. The trim removed 4 bases at V and 4 bases at J, leaving 3 bases unmatched. CDR3 size: 13 residues. Looked up from germline, CDR1 is SGHTA and CDR2 is FQGTGA. CDR3 in amino acids: CASSSRQGTEAFF. CDR3 coding DNA: TGTGCCAGCAGCTCCCGACAGGGCACTGAAGCTTTCTTT.

The chain employs TRBV11-2 and TRBJ2-7; unclear D gene. Germline CDR1 reads SGHAT; CDR2 reads FQNNGV. The V end lost 3 bases, the J end lost 5 bases, and 5 bases lay between the germline ends. CDR3 length equals 11 residues. The CDR3 reads CASSLINEQYF. CDR3 bases: TGTGCCAGCAGCTTGATAAACGAGCAGTACTTC.

The chain recombines TRBV5-1 with TRBJ2-5; D call uncertain. Trimming removed 0 bases at V and 2 bases at J, with 8 bases between. The CDR3 totals 14 residues. Germline CDR1 SGHRS, CDR2 YFSETQ. The DNA for the CDR3 is TGCGCCAGCAGCTTGGGGTCAGTTCAAGAGACCCAGTACTTC. Protein sequence: CASSLGSVQETQYF.

J is TRBJ1-1 and V is TRBV6-5; perhaps TRBD1 as D (5 bases). CDR1 is MNHEY and CDR2 is SVGAGI in the germline V gene. CDR3 size: 13 residues. V was cut by 3 bases and J by 4 bases, with 9 bases left in between. CDR3 region: CASSYGAPTEAFF. The CDR3 DNA sequence: TGTGCCAGCAGTTATGGGGCCCCCACTGAAGCTTTCTTT.

The rearrangement joins TRBV29-1 to TRBJ2-7; D uncertain. Germline loops: CDR1 SQVTM, CDR2 ANQGSEA. The CDR3 consists of 11 residues. V was trimmed by 5 bases and J by 0 bases, leaving 5 bases between them. This CDR3 is CSVLLSYEQYF. The CDR3 DNA reads TGCAGCGTTTTGCTCTCCTACGAGCAGTACTTC.

V usage is TRBV19 and J usage is TRBJ2-7, with D possibly TRBD2 on 6 matching bases. Trimming stripped 4 bases from V and 6 bases from J, with 16 bases between. The germline gives CDR1 LNHDA, CDR2 SQIVND (reference sequence). This CDR3 has 14 residues. The CDR3 here is CASSTRTKSSEQYF. CDR3 DNA: TGTGCCAGTAGTACCCGGACTAAATCTAGCGAGCAGTACTTC.

This sequence joins TRBV6-1 and TRBJ1-5; D is perhaps TRBD1 (6 bases). The CDR3 sequence is 16 residues long. The ends were cut back, 2 bases at V and 2 bases at J, with 13 bases in the middle. Germline V CDR1 and CDR2: MNHNS, SASEGT. In nucleotides, the CDR3 is TGTGCCAGCAGTGAACACGCAGGGGATCGCAATCAGCCCCAGCATTTT. Translated, it gives CASSEHAGDRNQPQHF.

This chain links TRBV28 with TRBJ2-1; 8 nucleotides line up with TRBD2. Trimming removed 3 bases from V and 2 bases from J; junction bases left unmatched: 12. This CDR3 has 18 residues. In germline, CDR1 is MDHEN, CDR2 SYDVKM. The CDR3: CASSFPLKLAVTYNEQFF. CDR3 nucleotide sequence: TGTGCCAGCAGTTTCCCCCTCAAACTAGCGGTGACCTACAATGAGCAGTTCTTC. Supplemented by reference TRBV28 and TRBJ2-1, the full variable domain reads DVKVTQSSRYLVKRTGEKVFLECVQDMDHENMFWYRQDPGLGLRLIYFSYDVKMKEKGDIPEGYSVSREKKERFSLILESASTNQTSMYLCASSFPLKLAVTYNEQFFGPGTRLTVL.

The rearrangement links TRBV5-8 to TRBJ2-1, with 9 bases aligning to TRBD2. The germline V gene has CDR1 SGHTS and CDR2 YDEGEE. CDR3 size: 17 residues. The J segment lost 0 bases and the V segment lost 2 bases, leaving 6 bases of the junction unmatched. The CDR3 loop reads CASSFFTAGGSYNEQFF. DNA of the CDR3: TGTGCCAGCAGCTTTTTTACAGCGGGAGGCTCCTACAATGAGCAGTTCTTC.

This chain joins TRBV28 and TRBJ1-1; D possibly corresponds to TRBD1 (5 bases). Germline V lookup: CDR1 MDHEN, CDR2 SYDVKM. The CDR3 loop spans 17 amino acids. V dropped 6 bases and J dropped 6 bases, with 26 bases sitting between them. The DNA for the CDR3 is TGTGCCAGCAGCTTAAGATCGACAGCCGCAATATCTGCTGAAGCTTTCTTT. This codes for CASSLRSTAAISAEAFF.